These 17 T cell receptor beta chains share one sample of origin, sequenced in a study of blood T cell repertoires in COVID-19. Method: immunoSEQ multiplex PCR; TCRdb's copy keeps in-frame clones and lacks some. In the table there are under 200,000 clones, approximately 86% of which are singletons. The source material was peripheral blood. The receptors stem from a man between 60 and 75 years old with COVID-19, enrolled during active disease.

The chain combines TRBV19 with TRBJ1-5; 10 bases map to TRBD1. V lost 4 bases, J lost 2 bases, and 11 bases stayed unmatched. The CDR3 runs to 18 residues. The V gene's germline CDR1 is LNHDA and CDR2 SQIVND (reference sequence). The CDR3 loop is CASSTDRDRGFGNQPQHF. CDR3 coding DNA: TGTGCCAGTAGTACCGACCGGGACAGGGGATTTGGCAATCAGCCCCAGCATTTT.

The V and J genes are TRBV24-1 and TRBJ2-1; 8 bases align to TRBD2. CDR3 length: 17 amino acids. Trimming took 6 bases from V and 5 from J; bases not matched to a gene: 14. Germline values: CDR1 KGHDR, CDR2 SFDVKD. The CDR3 here is CATSPPGSGTRDNEQFF. In nucleotides, the CDR3 is TGTGCCACCAGTCCCCCCGGTAGCGGGACTCGGGACAATGAGCAGTTCTTC.

This rearrangement joins TRBV11-2 to TRBJ2-1; TRBD2 agrees at 9 bases. Germline V lookup: CDR1 SGHAT, CDR2 FQNNGV. This CDR3 has 15 amino acids. Unmatched junction bases numbered 8, after V lost 4 bases and J lost 7 bases. The CDR3 DNA sequence: TGTGCCAGCAGCTACTCCGGACTAGCGAAAAATGAGCAGTTCTTC. It specifies CASSYSGLAKNEQFF. The complete variable domain, with remaining parts taken from reference TRBV11-2 and TRBJ2-1, reads EAGVAQSPRYKIIEKRQSVAFWCNPISGHATLYWYQQILGQGPKLLIQFQNNGVVDDSQLPKDRFSAERLKGVDSTLKIQPAKLEDSAVYLCASSYSGLAKNEQFFGPGTRLTVL.

The CDR3 sequence is CASSYSNRRAEAFF. CDR3 coding DNA: TGTGCCAGCAGTTACTCGAATCGGAGGGCTGAAGCTTTCTTT. The rearrangement joins TRBV6-2 or TRBV6-3 to TRBJ1-1; no firm D call. The germline gives CDR1 MNHEY, CDR2 SVGEGT. The CDR3 runs 14 residues. Trimming shortened V by 0 bases and J by 6 bases, and 11 bases separated the two germline ends.

This rearrangement joins TRBV11-3 to TRBJ2-7; 10 bases are a match to TRBD1. CDR3 length: 15 amino acids. Per germline, CDR1 SGHNT and CDR2 YENEEA. The V and J ends lost 5 bases and 0 bases, in that order; junction bases with no gene match: 4. CDR3 amino acids: CASSLTGGVSYEQYF. The DNA for the CDR3 is TGTGCCAGCAGCCTGACAGGGGGCGTCTCCTACGAGCAGTACTTC.

The chain uses TRBV19 and TRBJ1-5, with D tentatively TRBD1 (6 bases). Germline-derived CDR1 and CDR2 are LNHDA and SQIVND (reference sequence). Deletions cut 5 bases from V and 7 bases from J, with 18 bases between. The length of the CDR3 is 15 residues. CDR3 in amino acids: CASSVRGLPHQPQHF. The CDR3 DNA follows: TGTGCCAGTAGTGTCAGGGGCCTCCCCCACCAGCCCCAGCATTTT.

The chain links TRBV19 to TRBJ2-7; possible D gene TRBD2, 6 bases. Germline CDR1 LNHDA, CDR2 SQIVND (reference sequence). CDR3 size: 15 residues. V shed 3 bases and J shed 1 base, with 13 bases lying between them. CDR3 protein: CASSIAGGTSYEQYF. CDR3 nucleotide sequence: TGTGCCAGTAGTATTGCGGGCGGGACTTCCTACGAGCAGTACTTC.

The chain recombines TRBV4-2 with TRBJ2-7, with 8 bases that match TRBD2. V trimming: 0 bases; J trimming: 7 bases; junction bases outside the gene matches: 5. The CDR3 has 14 residues. CDR1 is LGHNA and CDR2 is YNFKEQ in the germline V gene. CDR3 residues: CASSQDRGGREQYF. The CDR3 DNA reads TGTGCCAGCAGCCAAGATCGGGGGGGTCGGGAGCAGTACTTC.

This chain joins TRBV5-1 and TRBJ2-5; 9 bases align to TRBD2. The ends lost 5 bases at V and 5 bases at J; junction bases unmatched: 10. The CDR3 is made up of 15 amino acids. CDR1 and CDR2 from the germline V gene are SGHRS and YFSETQ. As DNA, the CDR3 is TGCGCCAGCAGGCGGGAGGGCCAGGGCCAGGAGACCCAGTACTTC. It encodes CASRREGQGQETQYF.

This chain connects TRBV7-9 to TRBJ1-2, with D perhaps TRBD1 (6 bases). The CDR3 covers 15 residues. Looked up from germline, CDR1 is SEHNR and CDR2 is FQNEAQ (reference sequence). The V end was cut by 2 bases, the J end by 0 bases, with 10 bases between. This CDR3 reads CASSLTGPPNYGYTF. Written as DNA, the CDR3 is TGTGCCAGCAGCTTAACAGGGCCCCCTAACTATGGCTACACCTTC.

The CDR3 bases are TGTGCCAGCAGTTTGGGGGGGACAGGGGCGGGCTACACCTTC. Translated: CASSLGGTGAGYTF. The rearrangement joins TRBV28 to TRBJ1-2; TRBD1 matches 10 bases. V lost 3 bases, J lost 8 bases, and 6 bases stayed unmatched. The CDR3 is made up of 14 amino acids. Germline V gene sequence: CDR1 MDHEN, CDR2 SYDVKM.

This chain joins TRBV16 and TRBJ1-1; tentative D call: TRBD1 (5 bases). CDR3 length: 14 amino acids. Germline V gene data show CDR1 as KGHSY and CDR2 as FQNENV. With 1 base removed from V and 1 base from J, the gap between germline ends came to 7 bases. The CDR3 loop is CASSQLQGNTEAFF. CDR3 DNA sequence: TGTGCCAGCAGCCAATTGCAGGGGAACACTGAAGCTTTCTTT.

Remarks on this clone: This specimen includes other DNA sequences encoding the same CDR3. The chain recombines TRBV6-5 with TRBJ1-1; D may be TRBD1 (5 bases). Germline lookup yields CDR1 MNHEY and CDR2 SVGAGI. V was trimmed by 5 bases and J by 5 bases, leaving 12 bases between them. This CDR3 contains 13 residues. The CDR3 is CASSTGGRTEAFF. The CDR3, as DNA: TGTGCCAGCAGTACGGGGGGGAGGACTGAAGCTTTCTTT.

The rearrangement links TRBV4-3 to TRBJ2-1; possible D gene TRBD2, 5 bases. This CDR3 is 17 amino acids long. The V end lost 1 base, the J end lost 4 bases, and 17 bases lay between the germline ends. Germline V gene data show CDR1 as LGHNA and CDR2 as YSLEER. Here the CDR3 DNA reads TGCGCCAGCAGCCAAGTCAGGCCTGGTAGCGATTACAATGAGCAGTTCTTC. This sequence encodes CASSQVRPGSDYNEQFF.

The chain employs TRBV7-2 and TRBJ1-3; D is perhaps TRBD1 (6 bases). This CDR3 contains 15 residues. Trimming took off 2 bases at V and 4 bases at J, with 12 bases between the two ends. From germline, CDR1 is SGHTA and CDR2 FQGNSA. The CDR3 is CASSLSPGAGNTIYF. The CDR3 DNA follows: TGTGCCAGCAGCTTAAGTCCAGGGGCAGGAAACACCATATATTTT.

The chain uses TRBV2 and TRBJ1-5, with 9 bases aligning to TRBD1. The CDR3 consists of 16 residues. The germline gives CDR1 SNHLY, CDR2 FYNNEI. The junction had 10 bases not matched to a gene; V was cut back by 6 bases and J by 4 bases. This CDR3 is CASSAPGTGLNQPQHF. CDR3 in DNA: TGTGCCAGCAGCGCGCCCGGGACAGGGCTTAATCAGCCCCAGCATTTT.

The genes are TRBV6-5 and TRBJ2-2; 7 bases line up with TRBD2. Germline-derived CDR1 and CDR2 are MNHEY and SVGAGI. The J segment lost 0 bases and the V segment lost 4 bases, leaving 2 bases of the junction unmatched. CDR3 length equals 15 residues. The CDR3 spells CASSFSGTNTGELFF. Here the CDR3 DNA reads TGTGCCAGCAGTTTCAGCGGGACGAACACCGGGGAGCTGTTTTTT.